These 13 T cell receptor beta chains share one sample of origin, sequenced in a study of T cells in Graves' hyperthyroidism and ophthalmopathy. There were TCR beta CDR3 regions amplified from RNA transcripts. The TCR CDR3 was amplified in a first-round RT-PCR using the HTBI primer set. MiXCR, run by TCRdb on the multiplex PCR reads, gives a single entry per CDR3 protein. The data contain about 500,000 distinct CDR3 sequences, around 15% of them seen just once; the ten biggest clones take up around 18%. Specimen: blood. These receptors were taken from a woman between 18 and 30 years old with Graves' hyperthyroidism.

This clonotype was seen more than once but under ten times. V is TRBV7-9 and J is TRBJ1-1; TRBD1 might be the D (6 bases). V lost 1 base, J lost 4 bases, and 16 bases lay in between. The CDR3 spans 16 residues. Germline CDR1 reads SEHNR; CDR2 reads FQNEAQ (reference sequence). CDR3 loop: CASSLGTGSGGTEAFF. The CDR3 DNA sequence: TGTGCCAGCAGCTTAGGCACAGGGTCGGGTGGCACTGAAGCTTTCTTT.

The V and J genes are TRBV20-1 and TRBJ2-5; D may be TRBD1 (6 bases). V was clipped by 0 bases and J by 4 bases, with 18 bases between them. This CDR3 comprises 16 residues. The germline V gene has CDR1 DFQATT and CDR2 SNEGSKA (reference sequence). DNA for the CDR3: TGCAGTGCTAGAGAGAGTCTGGATCAGGGGACAGAGACCCAGTACTTC. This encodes CSARESLDQGTETQYF.

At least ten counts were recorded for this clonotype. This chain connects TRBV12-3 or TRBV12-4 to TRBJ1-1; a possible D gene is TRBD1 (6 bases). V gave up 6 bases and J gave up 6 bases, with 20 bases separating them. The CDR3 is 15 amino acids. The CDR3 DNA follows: TGTGCCAGCAGGCCCGAAATCAGGGGACGGGCTGAAGCTTTCTTT. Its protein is CASRPEIRGRAEAFF.

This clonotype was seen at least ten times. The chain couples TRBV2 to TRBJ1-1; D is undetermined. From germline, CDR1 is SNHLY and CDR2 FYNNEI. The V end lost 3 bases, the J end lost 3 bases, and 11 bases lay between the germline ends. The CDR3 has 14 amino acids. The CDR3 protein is CASSEAGLDTEAFF. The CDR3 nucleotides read TGTGCCAGCAGTGAGGCGGGTCTGGACACTGAAGCTTTCTTT.

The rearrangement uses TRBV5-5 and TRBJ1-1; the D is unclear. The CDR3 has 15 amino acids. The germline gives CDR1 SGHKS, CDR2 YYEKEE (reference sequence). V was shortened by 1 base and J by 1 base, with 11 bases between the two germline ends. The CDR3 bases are TGTGCCAGCAGCTTGAATTCCATTCAGAACACTGAAGCTTTCTTT. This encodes CASSLNSIQNTEAFF.

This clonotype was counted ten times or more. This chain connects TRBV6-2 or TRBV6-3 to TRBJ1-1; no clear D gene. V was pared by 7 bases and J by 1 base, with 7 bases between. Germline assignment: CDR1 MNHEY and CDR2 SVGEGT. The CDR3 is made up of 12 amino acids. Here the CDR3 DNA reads TGTGCCAGCATCCAACCGAACACTGAAGCTTTCTTT. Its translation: CASIQPNTEAFF.

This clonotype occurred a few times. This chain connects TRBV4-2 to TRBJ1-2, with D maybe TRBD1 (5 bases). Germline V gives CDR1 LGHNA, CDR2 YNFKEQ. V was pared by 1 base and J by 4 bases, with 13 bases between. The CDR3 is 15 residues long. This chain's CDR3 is CASSQGEGQFYGYTF. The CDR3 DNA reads TGTGCCAGCAGCCAAGGAGAGGGGCAGTTCTATGGCTACACCTTC.

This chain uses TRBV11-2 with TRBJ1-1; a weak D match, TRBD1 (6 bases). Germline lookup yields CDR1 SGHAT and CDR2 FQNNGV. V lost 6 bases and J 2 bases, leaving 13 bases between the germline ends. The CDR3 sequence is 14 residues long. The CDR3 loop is CASRTWTENTEAFF. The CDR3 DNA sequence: TGTGCCAGCAGGACTTGGACAGAAAACACTGAAGCTTTCTTT.

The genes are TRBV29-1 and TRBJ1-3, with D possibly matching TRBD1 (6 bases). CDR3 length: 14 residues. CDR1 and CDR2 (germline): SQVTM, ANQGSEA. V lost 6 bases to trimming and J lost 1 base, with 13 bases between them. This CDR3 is CSVGGQGSGNTIYF. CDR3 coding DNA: TGCAGCGTCGGGGGACAAGGTTCTGGAAACACCATATATTTT.

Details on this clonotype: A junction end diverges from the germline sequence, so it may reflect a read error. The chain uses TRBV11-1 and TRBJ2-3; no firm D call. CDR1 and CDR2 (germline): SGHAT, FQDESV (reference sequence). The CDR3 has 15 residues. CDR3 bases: TGTGCCAGCAGCTTGAGGCGGCTTCCCGGAGATACGCACTATTTT. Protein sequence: CASSLRRLPGDTHYF. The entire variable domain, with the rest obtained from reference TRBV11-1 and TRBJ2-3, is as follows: EAEVAQSPRYKITEKSQAVAFWCDPISGHATLYWYRQILGQGPELLVQFQDESVVDDSQLPKDRFSAERLKGVDSTLKIQPAELGDSAMYLCASSLRRLPGDTHYFGPGTRLTVL.

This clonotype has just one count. The CDR3 bases are TGCGCCAGCAGTGTATTAGGGGTGATGAACACTGAAGCTTTCTTT. Translation gives CASSVLGVMNTEAFF. J is TRBJ1-1 and V is TRBV10-2; a possible D gene is TRBD1 (5 bases). CDR3 length: 15 residues. V dropped 4 bases and J dropped 0 bases, with 12 bases sitting between them. The germline V gene encodes CDR1 WSHSY and CDR2 SAAADI.

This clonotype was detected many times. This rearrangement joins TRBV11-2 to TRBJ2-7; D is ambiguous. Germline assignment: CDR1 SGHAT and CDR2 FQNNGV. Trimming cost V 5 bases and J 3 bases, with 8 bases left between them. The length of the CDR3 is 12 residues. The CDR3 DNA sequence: TGTGCCAGCAGCCTCGGAGTCTACGAGCAGTACTTC. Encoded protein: CASSLGVYEQYF. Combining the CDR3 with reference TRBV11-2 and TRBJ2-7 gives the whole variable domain EAGVAQSPRYKIIEKRQSVAFWCNPISGHATLYWYQQILGQGPKLLIQFQNNGVVDDSQLPKDRFSAERLKGVDSTLKIQPAKLEDSAVYLCASSLGVYEQYFGPGTRLTVT.

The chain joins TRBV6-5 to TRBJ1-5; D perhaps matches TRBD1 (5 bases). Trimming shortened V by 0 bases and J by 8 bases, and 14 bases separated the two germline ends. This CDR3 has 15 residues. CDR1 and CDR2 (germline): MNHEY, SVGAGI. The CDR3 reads CASSYSGRAGEPQHF. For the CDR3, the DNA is TGTGCCAGCAGTTACTCTGGCAGGGCTGGGGAGCCCCAGCATTTT.